This TCR beta chain stems from a study of shared clonotypes between healthy human individuals. Study in general: The study drew on a couple of women and a few men aged 18 to 49 as donors. Findings and caveats of the study: Tissue TCR repertoires likely differ from these blood-only repertoires.

Germline V gene data show CDR1 as SGHTA and CDR2 as FQGTGA. The CDR3 totals 13 residues. Trimming removed 1 base at V and 5 bases at J, with 6 bases between. To note about this clone: What it binds is unknown.

Using immunoSEQ multiplex PCR, the repertoire was profiled, and TCRdb retains in-frame clones only, with some absent. The data hold about 470,000 clones, with around 79% observed a single time. The origin of this receptor is a woman aged 40 to 50 in good health. Some clones in this sample may be carry-over from other donors' samples. The genes are TRBV7-3 and TRBJ1-5, with D uncertain. Sequencing was performed on PBMCs. CDR3 region: CASSLRQDQPQHF. The CDR3, as DNA: TGTGCCAGCAGCTTAAGGCAGGATCAGCCCCAGCATTTT.